These T cell receptor beta chains were read from a single sample in a study of technical replicates of blood from a handful of donors. Data came from immunoSEQ multiplex PCR; TCRdb stores just in-frame clones and leaves some out. The sample has tens of thousands of clones; over 80% are singletons. The sequenced sample consisted of PBMCs. The receptors were sampled from a human donor in good health. Some clones in this sample may be carry-over from other donors' samples. Each CDR3 is given with its conserved first and last residue. The order of the fields is clone size, V gene, J gene, D gene, CDR3 protein, CDR3 DNA. D genes are given only for firm matches. A clone size is listed for some rows: how often the clone was seen (once, few, many), or a class if it is expanded.

abundance: .
v_gene: TRBV5-4
j_gene: TRBJ2-1
d_gene: .
CDR3aa: CASSLEGNYYNEQFF
CDR3nt: TGTGCCAGCAGCTTGGAGGGGAACTACTACAATGAGCAGTTCTTC

abundance: .
v_gene: TRBV6-6
j_gene: TRBJ2-7
d_gene: .
CDR3aa: CASTPGGNEQYF
CDR3nt: TGTGCCAGCACACCGGGGGGCAACGAGCAGTACTTC

abundance: .
v_gene: TRBV23-1
j_gene: TRBJ2-7
d_gene: TRBD2
CDR3aa: CASSPLGTSSYEQYF
CDR3nt: TGCGCCAGCAGCCCGCTCGGGACTAGCAGCTACGAGCAGTACTTC

abundance: .
v_gene: TRBV10-3
j_gene: TRBJ2-4
d_gene: .
CDR3aa: CAISDRGGFLAKNIQYF
CDR3nt: TGTGCCATCAGTGACAGGGGAGGGTTCTTAGCCAAAAACATTCAGTACTTC

abundance: .
v_gene: TRBV7-8
j_gene: TRBJ2-3
d_gene: .
CDR3aa: CASSFVTAKAVDTQYF
CDR3nt: TGTGCCAGCAGCTTTGTGACAGCTAAGGCAGTAGATACGCAGTATTTT

abundance: few
v_gene: TRBV19
j_gene: TRBJ1-1
d_gene: .
CDR3aa: CASSPWALRTDQGSEAFF
CDR3nt: TGTGCCAGTAGTCCCTGGGCCCTTCGTACTGATCAGGGATCTGAAGCTTTCTTT

abundance: .
v_gene: TRBV5-1
j_gene: TRBJ2-3
d_gene: TRBD2
CDR3aa: CASSLVWGGTDTQYF
CDR3nt: TGCGCCAGCAGCTTGGTGTGGGGGGGGACAGATACGCAGTATTTT

abundance: .
v_gene: TRBV7-2
j_gene: TRBJ2-7
d_gene: TRBD2
CDR3aa: CASSYRLAGGYEQYF
CDR3nt: TGTGCCAGCAGCTATAGACTAGCGGGGGGCTACGAGCAGTACTTC

abundance: .
v_gene: TRBV4-2
j_gene: TRBJ1-1
d_gene: .
CDR3aa: CASSPLFGGNTEAFF
CDR3nt: TGTGCCAGCAGCCCACTTTTCGGGGGGAACACTGAAGCTTTCTTT

abundance: once
v_gene: TRBV6-4
j_gene: TRBJ2-2
d_gene: .
CDR3aa: CASSPTGLTGELFF
CDR3nt: TGTGCCAGCAGCCCGACAGGTCTCACCGGGGAGCTGTTTTTT

abundance: .
v_gene: TRBV27
j_gene: TRBJ2-2
d_gene: .
CDR3aa: CASSFTTNTGELFF
CDR3nt: TGTGCCAGCAGTTTTACTACGAACACCGGGGAGCTGTTTTTT

abundance: .
v_gene: TRBV6-5
j_gene: TRBJ1-3
d_gene: TRBD1
CDR3aa: CASSYSGQGVDTIYF
CDR3nt: TGTGCCAGCAGTTACTCGGGACAGGGGGTGGACACCATATATTTT

abundance: .
v_gene: TRBV7-8
j_gene: TRBJ2-1
d_gene: TRBD2
CDR3aa: CASSQERRSGNNEQFF
CDR3nt: TGTGCCAGCAGCCAGGAGCGACGGAGCGGGAACAATGAGCAGTTCTTC

abundance: .
v_gene: TRBV11-3
j_gene: TRBJ1-1
d_gene: .
CDR3aa: CASSSSAFAEAFF
CDR3nt: TGTGCCAGCAGCAGCTCCGCATTCGCTGAAGCTTTCTTT

abundance: .
v_gene: TRBV7-9
j_gene: TRBJ2-7
d_gene: .
CDR3aa: CASSLGPRGHSYEQYF
CDR3nt: TGTGCCAGCAGCTTAGGACCACGGGGTCACTCCTACGAGCAGTACTTC

abundance: .
v_gene: TRBV2
j_gene: TRBJ2-1
d_gene: TRBD2
CDR3aa: CASKSGLAGSYNEQFF
CDR3nt: TGTGCCAGCAAGTCTGGACTAGCGGGTTCCTACAATGAGCAGTTCTTC

abundance: .
v_gene: TRBV5-1
j_gene: TRBJ2-7
d_gene: TRBD2
CDR3aa: CASSPSGGYDEQYF
CDR3nt: TGCGCCAGCAGCCCTAGCGGGGGTTACGACGAGCAGTACTTC

abundance: .
v_gene: TRBV29-1
j_gene: TRBJ2-1
d_gene: TRBD1
CDR3aa: CSARQGAVYNEQFF
CDR3nt: TGCAGCGCACGACAGGGGGCGGTCTACAATGAGCAGTTCTTC

abundance: .
v_gene: TRBV7-2
j_gene: TRBJ2-3
d_gene: TRBD2
CDR3aa: CASSSLAGLGDTQYF
CDR3nt: TGTGCCAGCAGCTCGCTAGCGGGTTTGGGGGATACGCAGTATTTT

abundance: .
v_gene: TRBV30
j_gene: TRBJ2-7
d_gene: TRBD2
CDR3aa: CAWSAGRANEQYF
CDR3nt: TGTGCCTGGAGTGCCGGGAGGGCCAACGAGCAGTACTTC

abundance: .
v_gene: TRBV19
j_gene: TRBJ2-1
d_gene: .
CDR3aa: CAASTYNEQFF
CDR3nt: TGCGCTGCTAGTACCTACAATGAGCAGTTCTTC

abundance: .
v_gene: TRBV11-1
j_gene: TRBJ2-7
d_gene: TRBD2
CDR3aa: CASSLRPVTSGGEYEQYF
CDR3nt: TGTGCCAGCAGCTTAAGGCCTGTGACTAGCGGCGGGGAGTACGAGCAGTACTTC

abundance: .
v_gene: TRBV6-1
j_gene: TRBJ1-2
d_gene: TRBD1
CDR3aa: CASSEPDRGIGGYTF
CDR3nt: TGTGCCAGCAGTGAACCGGACAGGGGGATAGGGGGCTACACCTTC